The entry that follows covers one T cell receptor beta chain sequence. What this receptor recognizes is not known. Base qualities are not provided; no much larger clone lies one nucleotide away. This sample stems from a study of blood T cells in healthy people across ages (dated by TCRdb to 2014 to 2015). As for the study more broadly: In model experiments, template switching captured roughly one uniquely barcoded TCR beta cDNA molecule for every two T cells. Using deep sequencing normalized with unique cDNA molecular identifiers, the study measured how TCR beta repertoire diversity changes with age. Using the same blood draw, the study looked at two additional independent replicas of 1 million unique cDNA reads for two donors, one aged 18 to 30 and the other aged 80 or older. To avoid experimental bias, donors of different ages were spread randomly across the sequencing lanes. The donors were split into four age groups: young (average around 15 years), middle-aged (39), aged (around 67) and long-lived (roughly 77). Findings and caveats that apply to the study as a whole: Total diversity estimates from one million sequenced T cells were considered lower bounds and underestimates. As age increased, observed TCR beta diversity per million T cells dropped in a roughly linear way, and a significant reduction was already evident by age around 41. Because donor CMV infection status was unknown, age-related changes in expanded clonotypes were potentially confounded. Compared with the aged group, the long-lived group had more naive CD4+ T cells, fewer expanded clones and increased TCR diversity, suggesting age selection. Observed TCR beta diversity correlated strongly with the percentage of naive T cells measured by flow cytometry. Bulk unsorted PBMC profiling prevented conclusive comparison of naive and antigen-experienced compartments.

Reading from cysteine to phenylalanine, the CDR3 counts 15 amino acids. Of the read, only the CDR3 DNA is kept; its 45 bases are in frame from base 1. Reading the germline V gene gives CDR1 SGHTA and CDR2 FQGNSA. At the junction V is shortened by 5 bases and J by 5 bases; bases outside the gene matches: 6. The receptor library was made with 5' RACE. Sequencing used an Illumina HiSeq 2500. A second PCR of roughly 7 to 11 cycles was run with a J-beta primer mix and a sample-barcoded 5' primer. Each TCR beta cDNA molecule received a unique molecular identifier from a template-switch 5' adaptor carrying 12 random nucleotides. Each sample yielded at least 2.5 million CDR3-containing paired-end reads. First-strand cDNA synthesis was performed from all RNA using the Mint cDNA synthesis kit, with priming by a TRBC-specific oligonucleotide. All cDNA was treated with uracil-DNA glycosylase and then went through a first 18-cycle PCR with the universal primers M1SS and BC2_uni_R. The source study handled its data this way. For normalization, 1 million high-quality reads were randomly selected from each sample, with every read carrying a distinct molecular identifier. Instead of being binned into consensus sequences, reads with shared molecular identifiers were discarded. CDR3 identification, clonotype clustering and error correction used MiTCR with a Q25 quality threshold and the strictest error-elimination algorithm. A nonparametric unseen species model using Euler transformation provided a lower-bound estimate of total TCR beta diversity. The public sequencing data were trimmed at Q25 with fastp and processed into clonotypes with MiXCR by TCRdb, which kept only in-frame beta chains. One record per CDR3 amino acid sequence lists the most common genes and DNA. The V and J calls were determined by TCRdb, not by the authors. The sample has fewer than 1.5 million distinct CDR3 sequences on record, about 43% of them singletons. 7.9% of the sample comes from the top ten.

Donors were a few dozen systemically healthy Caucasian individuals from Russia aged roughly 6 to 90 years. Each donor gave about 10 milliliters of peripheral blood, drawn into EDTA-treated Vacutainer tubes. Ficoll-Paque density-gradient centrifugation was used to isolate PBMCs, with at least 6.5 million per sample. Total RNA, at least 6 micrograms per sample, was extracted from PBMCs with Trizol reagent. For every donor, flow cytometry on a PBMC aliquot measured the percentage of naive CD45RAhigh/CD27high T cells. Sequenced material: blood. The sequence links TRBV7-2 to TRBJ2-1, with TRBD2 identical over 10 junction bases. This TCR derives from a woman between 18 and 29 years old in good health. In nucleotide form, the sequence is TGTGCCAGCAGCGCGCTACTAGCGGGAAACAATGAGCAGTTCTTC. This encodes CASSALLAGNNEQFF.